This T cell receptor beta chain was recovered during a study of shared clonotypes between healthy human individuals. Study results and limitations: The study found lower generation probabilities in non-shared clonotypes than in those shared by all four donors. Only blood samples were collected, and tissue repertoires likely differ.

A word on this clone: Its antigen is unidentified.

Every subset's genomic DNA went evenly onto several immunoSEQ plates. For sorted subsets, 150 to 200 ng DNA per replicate equaled about 27,000 T cell genomes. Data came from immunoSEQ multiplex PCR; TCRdb stores just in-frame clones and leaves some out. Among over a million clones listed, 98% were seen once. V was pared by 5 bases and J by 6 bases, with 10 bases of the junction left unmatched. CDR1 and CDR2 from the germline V gene are SGHTS and YDEGEE. The CDR3 loop spans 14 amino acids. This chain links TRBV5-8 with TRBJ2-7; 8 nucleotides align to TRBD1. This TCR was sampled from a man in his thirties or forties in good health. What was sequenced was naive CD4+ T cells sorted from blood. Sample subset: CD45RA+ positively selected. The CDR3 region is CASRYKGQGSEQYF. Here the CDR3 DNA reads TGTGCCAGCAGGTACAAAGGACAGGGTTCCGAGCAGTACTTC.